The 30 T cell receptor beta chains given below trace back to one sample, sequenced in a study of cytomegalovirus exposure and HLA in healthy donors listed by TCRdb under 2017. Library prep was done by the immunoSEQ multiplex PCR assay. A mixture of 60 forward primers for TCR Vbeta segments and 13 reverse primers for TCR Jbeta segments was used in the multiplex PCR. Sourced from immuneACCESS, this table was stored by TCRdb with only in-frame sequences that have V and J called. A share of the clones is absent; for the studies checked, an unresolved V gene accounts for under half, and the remainder has no known explanation. Present in this sample are around 140,000 clones, around nine tenths of which were seen just once. Of the sample, about 5% falls within the top ten clones. The sample was PBMCs. Receptors were obtained from a woman aged 25 to 39 in good health and CMV-seronegative.

V gene TRBV5-4 combines with J gene TRBJ2-7; TRBD2 is a possible D gene (5 bases). Germline CDR1 is SGHNT and CDR2 is YYREEE (reference sequence). The CDR3 is 12 amino acids. The ends were cut back, 4 bases at V and 2 bases at J, with 7 bases in the middle. CDR3 sequence: CASSAGTYEQYF. In DNA form, the CDR3 reads TGTGCCAGCAGCGCCGGGACCTACGAGCAGTACTTC.

The V call is TRBV29-1, the J call TRBJ2-5, with D maybe TRBD2 (7 bases). This CDR3 contains 13 residues. Germline CDR1 SQVTM, CDR2 ANQGSEA. Trimming took 7 bases from V and 4 from J, leaving 16 bases between them. The DNA for the CDR3 is TGCAGCGGGGGAGGGGGGAAAGGAGAGACCCAGTACTTC. Amino acids: CSGGGGKGETQYF.

This chain uses TRBV4-2 with TRBJ1-1, with D uncertain. V lost 2 bases to trimming and J lost 2 bases, with 12 bases between them. Looked up from germline, CDR1 is LGHNA and CDR2 is YNFKEQ. The CDR3 sequence is 15 residues long. The CDR3 is CASSQSRNSNTEAFF. DNA of the CDR3: TGTGCCAGCAGCCAATCCAGGAACAGCAACACTGAAGCTTTCTTT.

The J gene is TRBJ1-2, the V gene TRBV29-1, with D perhaps matching TRBD1 (6 bases). V dropped 1 base and J dropped 1 base, with 13 bases sitting between them. The CDR3 consists of 15 residues. Germline V gene lookup returns CDR1 SQVTM and CDR2 ANQGSEA. CDR3 sequence: CSVEVGGADNYGYTF. The CDR3 DNA reads as TGCAGCGTTGAAGTGGGGGGGGCAGATAACTATGGCTACACCTTC.

Only a few counts were recorded for this clone. The gene calls are TRBV7-9 and TRBJ1-3; no firm D call. The CDR3 spans 13 residues. Trimming shortened V by 5 bases and J by 3 bases, and 8 bases separated the two germline ends. Germline values: CDR1 SEHNR, CDR2 FQNEAQ (reference sequence). CDR3: CASSLRNGNTIYF. The DNA of the CDR3 is TGTGCCAGCAGCCTTAGAAATGGAAACACCATATATTTT. The full variable domain, rest sourced from reference TRBV7-9 and TRBJ1-3, is DTGVSQNPRHKITKRGQNVTFRCDPISEHNRLYWYRQTLGQGPEFLTYFQNEAQLEKSRLLSDRFSAERPKGSFSTLEIQRTEQGDSAMYLCASSLRNGNTIYFGEGSWLTVV.

The genes are TRBV16 and TRBJ2-6; no reliable D call. This CDR3 has 14 residues. CDR1 is KGHSY and CDR2 is FQNENV in the germline V gene. V was pared by 5 bases and J by 1 base, with 6 bases between. The CDR3 DNA follows: TGTGCCAGCAGCTTGCTATCTGGGGCCAACGTCCTGACTTTC. Translating it yields CASSLLSGANVLTF.

This sequence joins TRBV5-1 and TRBJ2-7; 7 bases line up with TRBD2. The V gene end was trimmed by 3 bases and the J gene end by 0 bases; junction bases not matched to a gene: 12. This CDR3 has 17 amino acids. Germline V gene sequence: CDR1 SGHRS, CDR2 YFSETQ. CDR3 amino acids: CASSSVVHREGSYEQYF. The CDR3 region has the DNA TGCGCCAGCAGCTCCGTAGTACATAGGGAGGGCTCCTACGAGCAGTACTTC.

The rearrangement joins TRBV19 to TRBJ2-3; D might be TRBD2 (6 bases). Looked up from germline, CDR1 is LNHDA and CDR2 is SQIVND (reference sequence). The CDR3 spans 14 residues. Trimming left V 5 bases short and J 8 bases short, with 17 bases between. DNA of the CDR3: TGTGCCAGTAGTCCGGGGGACCCAGCCCTTACGCAGTATTTT. Its protein is CASSPGDPALTQYF.

J is TRBJ2-7 and V is TRBV11-2, with unresolved D. Germline-derived CDR1 and CDR2 are SGHAT and FQNNGV. V lost 4 bases, J lost 4 bases, and 11 bases lay in between. CDR3 size: 13 residues. CDR3 in amino acids: CASSSPTHYEQYF. The CDR3 DNA reads as TGTGCCAGCAGCTCTCCGACTCATTACGAGCAGTACTTC.

This chain connects TRBV28 to TRBJ2-5, with a possible D match to TRBD2 (6 bases). Germline V gives CDR1 MDHEN, CDR2 SYDVKM. The CDR3 totals 16 residues. The germline V and J ends were trimmed by 5 bases and 11 bases, with 27 bases remaining between them. CDR3 amino acids: CASSSTRASALGEQYF. CDR3 sequence (DNA): TGTGCCAGCAGTAGTACCCGAGCTAGCGCCCTTGGAGAGCAGTACTTC.

This clone was recorded only once. The J gene is TRBJ1-4, the V gene TRBV5-8; D call uncertain. Trimming pared 0 bases from V and 6 bases from J, leaving 9 bases between. Germline values: CDR1 SGHTS, CDR2 YDEGEE. The CDR3 covers 14 residues. CDR3 amino acids: CASSLAGGYEKLFF. As DNA, the CDR3 is TGTGCCAGCAGCTTGGCCGGAGGTTATGAAAAACTGTTTTTT.

This rearrangement joins TRBV29-1 to TRBJ2-3; unclear D gene. In germline, CDR1 is SQVTM, CDR2 ANQGSEA. V was trimmed by 7 bases and J by 2 bases, leaving 10 bases between them. The CDR3 is 12 residues long. The DNA for the CDR3 is TGCAGCGCAGACACCTACACAGATACGCAGTATTTT. The encoded protein is CSADTYTDTQYF.

The rearrangement links TRBV2 to TRBJ2-7; weak D call: TRBD2 (6 bases). This CDR3 is built from 15 residues. V lost 7 bases and J 4 bases, leaving 20 bases between the germline ends. From germline, CDR1 is SNHLY and CDR2 FYNNEI. DNA of the CDR3: TGTGCCAGCAAGATGGGCGGGGCCCTCGGGTACGAGCAGTACTTC. This codes for CASKMGGALGYEQYF.

The chain combines TRBV28 with TRBJ2-7, with D maybe TRBD2 (5 bases). The germline gives CDR1 MDHEN, CDR2 SYDVKM. The V gene lost 6 bases and the J gene lost 6 bases, with 15 bases spanning the gap. CDR3 length equals 13 residues. CDR3 nucleotide sequence: TGTGCCAGCAGCCTCTATTGGGAGAGCGAGCAGTACTTC. It translates to CASSLYWESEQYF.

This chain connects TRBV9 to TRBJ2-1, with TRBD2 identical over 9 bases. The CDR3 sequence is 15 residues long. CDR1 and CDR2 from the germline V gene are SGDLS and YYNGEE. J lost 3 bases, V lost 1 base, and 2 bases had no gene match. CDR3 amino acids: CASSVISGSYNEQFF. The CDR3 nucleotides read TGTGCCAGCAGCGTAATTAGCGGGAGCTACAATGAGCAGTTCTTC.

Comment on this clone: At one end, the junction sequence differs from germline, possibly due to a read error. The V call is TRBV7-7, the J call TRBJ2-2, with D tentatively TRBD1 (6 bases). Germline values: CDR1 SSHAT, CDR2 FNYEAQ (reference sequence). The CDR3 runs 13 residues. CDR3 nucleotides: TGTGCTAGCAGCCTCGGACAGACCGGGGAGCTGTTTTTT. Translated: CASSLGQTGELFF.

V and J are TRBV5-1 and TRBJ2-1; TRBD2 agrees at 7 bases. CDR3 length: 15 amino acids. The V segment lost 0 bases and the J segment 4 bases; nucleotides outside the gene matches: 4. Germline assignment: CDR1 SGHRS and CDR2 YFSETQ. The CDR3 DNA reads as TGCGCCAGCAGCTTGGAGGCGGGGGTGTACAATGAGCAGTTCTTC. It yields the protein CASSLEAGVYNEQFF.

This clone was seen a few times. The sample carries other DNA sequences with the same CDR3. The chain employs TRBV4-2 and TRBJ2-3; 7 bases fit TRBD2. This CDR3 comprises 15 residues. The J segment lost 3 bases and the V segment lost 1 base, leaving 4 bases of the junction unmatched. CDR1 is LGHNA and CDR2 is YNFKEQ in the germline V gene. The CDR3 DNA reads TGTGCCAGCAGCCAAGGTACGGGAGGAACAGATACGCAGTATTTT. This gives the protein CASSQGTGGTDTQYF.

This chain connects TRBV6-5 to TRBJ1-6; D is ambiguous. The ends were cut back, 5 bases at V and 9 bases at J, with 11 bases in the middle. Germline V CDR1 and CDR2: MNHEY, SVGAGI. The CDR3 has 13 residues. The CDR3: CASSERPLSPLHF. The DNA for the CDR3 is TGTGCCAGCAGTGAGCGGCCCCTTTCACCCCTCCACTTT.

This chain joins TRBV7-4 and TRBJ2-3; TRBD2 matches at 15 bases. The germline CDR1 and CDR2 sequences are SGHVT and SQSDAQ. This CDR3 region has 19 residues. Germline trimming cut 5 bases from V and 2 bases from J; bases unmatched to any gene: 11. In DNA, the CDR3 is TGTGCCAGCAGCCACCCGGGACTAGCGGGGGGAACTATCACAGATACGCAGTATTTT. Its translation is CASSHPGLAGGTITDTQYF.

The chain uses TRBV20-1 and TRBJ2-1, with TRBD2 matching 7 bases. CDR1 is DFQATT, CDR2 SNEGSKA, per germline (reference sequence). Germline trimming cut 7 bases from V and 12 bases from J; bases unmatched to any gene: 9. This CDR3 contains 11 residues. Here the CDR3 reads CSGREGTPQFF. CDR3 coding DNA: TGCAGTGGAAGGGAGGGGACTCCGCAGTTCTTC.

J is TRBJ2-1 and V is TRBV25-1; 7 bases match TRBD2. This CDR3 is 15 amino acids long. The germline gives CDR1 MGHDK, CDR2 SYGVNS. J was trimmed by 3 bases and V by 7 bases; bases with no gene match: 9. CDR3 nucleotide sequence: TGTGCCAGCACGGTTAGGGGCGGGGGCTACAATGAGCAGTTCTTC. This encodes CASTVRGGGYNEQFF. The whole variable domain, remainder taken from reference TRBV25-1 and TRBJ2-1, is EADIYQTPRYLVIGTGKKITLECSQTMGHDKMYWYQQDPGMELHLIHYSYGVNSTEKGDLSSESTVSRIRTEHFPLTLESARPSHTSQYLCASTVRGGGYNEQFFGPGTRLTVL.

The chain uses TRBV7-2 and TRBJ2-7; 9 bases map to TRBD1. Germline loops: CDR1 SGHTA, CDR2 FQGNSA. The CDR3 length is 15 residues. The V and J ends lost 1 base and 3 bases, in that order; junction bases with no gene match: 4. DNA of the CDR3: TGTGCCAGCAGCTTAGACGCGGACAGGGGCTACGAGCAGTACTTC. Protein product: CASSLDADRGYEQYF.

Comments on this clone: At one of its ends the junction is not consistent with the germline gene, which may arise from a read error. The identical CDR3 is also encoded by other nucleotide sequences in the sample. As DNA, the CDR3 is TGCGCCAGCAGTGACCCCCACAGATTAACAACTAATGAAAAACTGTTTTTT. It translates to CASSDPHRLTTNEKLFF. The chain recombines TRBV6-4 with TRBJ1-4; D not resolved. The germline CDR1 and CDR2 sequences are MRHNA and SNTAGT. CDR3 length: 17 amino acids.

This clone was counted between two and nine times. The V and J genes are TRBV7-6 and TRBJ2-3; maybe TRBD2 (7 bases). This CDR3 spans 16 amino acids. Germline V lookup: CDR1 SGHVS, CDR2 FNYEAQ. Trimming pared 2 bases from V and 1 base from J, leaving 13 bases between. CDR3 coding DNA: TGTGCCAGCAGCTTATGGGGGGGCGTGGGCACAGATACGCAGTATTTT. Translated, it gives CASSLWGGVGTDTQYF.

The chain has TRBV9 and TRBJ1-3, with a tentative D call TRBD1 (5 bases). V lost 0 bases to trimming and J lost 2 bases, with 6 bases between them. Per the germline V gene, CDR1 is SGDLS and CDR2 is YYNGEE. CDR3 length: 14 residues. The CDR3: CASSVEGTGNTIYF. CDR3 nucleotides: TGTGCCAGCAGCGTAGAGGGGACTGGAAACACCATATATTTT.

J is TRBJ2-2 and V is TRBV7-8, with D perhaps TRBD2 (5 bases). The CDR3 spans 17 residues. Trimming removed 1 base at V and 1 base at J, with 13 bases between. The V gene's germline CDR1 is SGHVS and CDR2 FQNEAQ. The CDR3 sequence is CASSLEGMRENTGELFF. The CDR3 DNA reads TGTGCCAGCAGCTTAGAGGGAATGAGGGAGAACACCGGGGAGCTGTTTTTT.

J is TRBJ1-5 and V is TRBV27, with D possibly matching TRBD1 (5 bases). V was shortened by 6 bases and J by 0 bases, with 18 bases between the two germline ends. Germline CDR1 is MNHEY and CDR2 is SMNVEV (reference sequence). The CDR3 loop spans 17 amino acids. The CDR3 DNA reads TGTGCCAGCAGGGCCTGGGGGTCGGGGGTTAGCAATCAGCCCCAGCATTTT. Residues: CASRAWGSGVSNQPQHF.

The CDR3 DNA is TGTGCCAGCAGCCCACAGGGGTTTTATGGCTACACCTTC. Residues: CASSPQGFYGYTF. This rearrangement joins TRBV5-4 to TRBJ1-2; 7 bases align to TRBD1. Germline V CDR1 and CDR2: SGHNT, YYREEE (reference sequence). The CDR3 totals 13 residues. J gave up 5 bases and V 4 bases, and 5 bases lay outside the gene matches.

The rearrangement uses TRBV13 and TRBJ2-7, with TRBD1 matching 7 bases. The CDR3 totals 15 residues. V lost 5 bases to trimming and J lost 1 base; unmatched junction nucleotides: 8. Germline V gene sequence: CDR1 PRHDT, CDR2 FYEKMQ (reference sequence). The CDR3 nucleotides read TGTGCCAGCAGCCGCGGACAGGATCGGTCCTACGAGCAGTACTTC. It specifies CASSRGQDRSYEQYF.